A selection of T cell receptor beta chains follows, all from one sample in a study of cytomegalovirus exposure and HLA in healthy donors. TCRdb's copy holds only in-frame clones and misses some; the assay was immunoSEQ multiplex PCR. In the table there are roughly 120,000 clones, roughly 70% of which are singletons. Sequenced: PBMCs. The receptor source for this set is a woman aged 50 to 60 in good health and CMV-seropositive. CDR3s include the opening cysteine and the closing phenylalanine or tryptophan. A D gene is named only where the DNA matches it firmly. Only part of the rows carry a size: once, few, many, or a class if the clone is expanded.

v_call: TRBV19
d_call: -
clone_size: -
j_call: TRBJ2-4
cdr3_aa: CASSTQTGDIQYF
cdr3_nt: TGTGCCAGTAGTACCCAAACGGGGGACATTCAGTACTTC

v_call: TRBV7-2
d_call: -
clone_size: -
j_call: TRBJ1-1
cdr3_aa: CASSLDGGRDTEAFF
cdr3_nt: TGTGCCAGCAGCTTAGACGGCGGGAGGGACACTGAAGCTTTCTTT

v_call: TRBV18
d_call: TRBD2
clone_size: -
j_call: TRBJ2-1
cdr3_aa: CASSPGLASYNEQFF
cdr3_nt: TGTGCCAGCTCACCGGGACTAGCATCCTACAATGAGCAGTTCTTC

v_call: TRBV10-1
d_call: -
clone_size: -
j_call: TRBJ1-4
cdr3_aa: CASSGVANEKLFF
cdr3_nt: TGCGCCAGCAGTGGAGTAGCTAATGAAAAACTGTTTTTT

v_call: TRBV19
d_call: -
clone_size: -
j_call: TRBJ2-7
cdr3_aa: CASSINRGTYEQYF
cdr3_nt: TGTGCCAGTAGTATAAACCGGGGAACCTACGAGCAGTACTTC

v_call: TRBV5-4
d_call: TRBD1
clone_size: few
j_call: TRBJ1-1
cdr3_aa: CASSSGTGGFMNTEAFF
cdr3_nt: TGTGCCAGCAGCTCCGGGACAGGGGGTTTCATGAACACTGAAGCTTTCTTT

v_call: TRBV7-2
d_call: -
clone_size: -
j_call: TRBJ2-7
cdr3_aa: CASRPLGSSYEQYF
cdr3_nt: TGTGCCAGCAGACCACTAGGGAGCTCCTACGAGCAGTACTTC

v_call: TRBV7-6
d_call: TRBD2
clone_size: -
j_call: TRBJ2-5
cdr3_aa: CASSPGLAGPQETQYF
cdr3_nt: TGTGCCAGCAGCCCCGGACTAGCGGGCCCCCAAGAGACCCAGTACTTC

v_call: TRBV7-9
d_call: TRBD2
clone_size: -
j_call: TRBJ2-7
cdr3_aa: CASSYGLDEQYF
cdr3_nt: TGTGCCAGCAGCTACGGACTAGACGAGCAGTACTTC

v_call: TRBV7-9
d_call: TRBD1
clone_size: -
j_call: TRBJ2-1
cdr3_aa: CASSPGTAGNNEQFF
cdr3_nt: TGTGCCAGCAGCCCCGGGACAGCTGGCAACAATGAGCAGTTCTTC

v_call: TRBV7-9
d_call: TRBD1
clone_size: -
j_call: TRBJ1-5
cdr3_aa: CASSRTGLNQPQHF
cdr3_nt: TGTGCCAGCAGCAGGACAGGGCTTAATCAGCCCCAGCATTTT

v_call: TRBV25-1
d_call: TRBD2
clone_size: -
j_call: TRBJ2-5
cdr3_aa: CASGRGLADRETQYF
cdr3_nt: TGTGCCAGCGGGAGAGGACTAGCGGACAGAGAGACCCAGTACTTC

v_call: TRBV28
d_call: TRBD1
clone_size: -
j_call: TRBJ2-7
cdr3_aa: CASNRDRGFTYEQYF
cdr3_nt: TGTGCCAGCAACAGGGACAGGGGGTTTACCTACGAGCAGTACTTC

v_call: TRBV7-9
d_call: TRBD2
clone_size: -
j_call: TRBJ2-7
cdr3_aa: CASSLALAGGHEQYF
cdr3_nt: TGTGCCAGCAGCTTAGCACTAGCGGGAGGGCACGAGCAGTACTTC

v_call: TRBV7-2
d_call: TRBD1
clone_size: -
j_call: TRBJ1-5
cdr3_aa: CASSLAGTGNQPQHF
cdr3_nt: TGTGCCAGCAGCTTAGCCGGGACAGGGAATCAGCCCCAGCATTTT

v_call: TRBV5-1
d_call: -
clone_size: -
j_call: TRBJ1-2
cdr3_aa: CASSLLQDYGYTF
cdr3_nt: TGCGCCAGCAGCTTGTTGCAGGACTATGGCTACACCTTC

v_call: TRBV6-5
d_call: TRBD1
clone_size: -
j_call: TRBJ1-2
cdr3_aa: CASSGQGADGYTF
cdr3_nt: TGTGCCAGCAGCGGACAGGGGGCCGATGGCTACACCTTC

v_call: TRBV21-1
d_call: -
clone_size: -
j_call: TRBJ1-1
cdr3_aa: CASGQGQMNTEAFF
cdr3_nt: TGTGCCAGCGGACAGGGCCAGATGAACACTGAAGCTTTCTTT

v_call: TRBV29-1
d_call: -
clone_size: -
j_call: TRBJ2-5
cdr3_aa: CSGGERVAETQYF
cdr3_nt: TGCAGCGGCGGGGAACGGGTAGCAGAGACCCAGTACTTC

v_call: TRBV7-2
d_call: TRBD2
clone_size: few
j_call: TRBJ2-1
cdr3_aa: CASSFGLAGDNEQFF
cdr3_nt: TGTGCCAGCAGCTTTGGACTAGCGGGAGACAATGAGCAGTTCTTC

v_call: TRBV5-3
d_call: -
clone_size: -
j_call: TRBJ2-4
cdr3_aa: CAYVPHPLAKNIQYF
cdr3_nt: TGTGCCTACGTCCCTCACCCACTAGCCAAAAACATTCAGTACTTC

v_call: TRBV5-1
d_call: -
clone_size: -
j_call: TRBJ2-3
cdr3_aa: CASSSGTGTDTQYF
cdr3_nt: TGCGCCAGCAGCTCCGGGACTGGCACAGATACGCAGTATTTT

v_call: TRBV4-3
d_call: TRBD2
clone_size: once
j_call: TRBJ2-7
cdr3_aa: CASSQDPSGGYSYEQYF
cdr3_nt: TGCGCCAGCAGCCAAGACCCTAGCGGGGGGTATTCCTACGAGCAGTACTTC

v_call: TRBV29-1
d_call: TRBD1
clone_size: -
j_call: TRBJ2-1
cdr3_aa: CSVVTGGNEQFF
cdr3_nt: TGCAGCGTTGTTACAGGGGGAAATGAGCAGTTCTTC

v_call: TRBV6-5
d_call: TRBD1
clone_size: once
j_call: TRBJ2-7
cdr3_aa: CASSYVTGLFDEQYF
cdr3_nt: TGTGCCAGCAGTTACGTGACAGGGTTATTTGACGAGCAGTACTTC

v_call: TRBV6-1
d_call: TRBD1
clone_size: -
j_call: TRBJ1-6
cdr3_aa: CASSGDRAFISPLHF
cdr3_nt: TGTGCCAGCAGTGGGGACAGGGCGTTTATCTCACCCCTCCACTTT

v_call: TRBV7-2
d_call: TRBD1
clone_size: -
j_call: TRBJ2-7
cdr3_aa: CASSLTSGQGGYEQYF
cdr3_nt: TGTGCCAGCAGCTTAACCTCGGGACAGGGTGGTTACGAGCAGTACTTC

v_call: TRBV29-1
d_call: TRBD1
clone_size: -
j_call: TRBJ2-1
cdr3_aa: CSVEAPLNRGHNEQFF
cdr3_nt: TGCAGCGTTGAAGCCCCATTAAATAGGGGGCACAATGAGCAGTTCTTC

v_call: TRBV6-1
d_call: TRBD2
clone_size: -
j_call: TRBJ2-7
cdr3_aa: CASSERWSGGYPYEQYF
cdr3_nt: TGTGCCAGCAGTGAAAGATGGAGCGGGGGCTATCCCTACGAGCAGTACTTC

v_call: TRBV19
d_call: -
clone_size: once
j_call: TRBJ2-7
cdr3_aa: CASSRDGLSYEQYF
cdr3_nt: TGTGCCAGTAGTAGAGACGGTCTCTCCTACGAGCAGTACTTC

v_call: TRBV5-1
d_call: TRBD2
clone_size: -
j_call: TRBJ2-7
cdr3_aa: CASSWGLAGGPSRDEQYF
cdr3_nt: TGCGCCAGCAGCTGGGGACTAGCGGGAGGGCCGTCACGTGACGAGCAGTACTTC

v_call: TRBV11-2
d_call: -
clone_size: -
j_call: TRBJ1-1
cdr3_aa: CASSAGVAEAFF
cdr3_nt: TGTGCCAGCAGCGCGGGTGTGGCTGAAGCTTTCTTT

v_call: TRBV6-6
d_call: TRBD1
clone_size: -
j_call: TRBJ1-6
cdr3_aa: CASTAVGTGNSPLHF
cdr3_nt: TGTGCCAGTACTGCCGTGGGGACAGGGAATTCACCCCTCCACTTT

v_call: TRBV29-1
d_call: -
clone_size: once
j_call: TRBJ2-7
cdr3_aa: CSVATENYEQYF
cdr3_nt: TGCAGCGTTGCGACAGAGAACTACGAGCAGTACTTC

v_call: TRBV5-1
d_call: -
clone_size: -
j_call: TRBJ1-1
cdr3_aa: CASSSGQNTEAFF
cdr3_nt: TGCGCCAGCAGCTCGGGACAGAACACTGAAGCTTTCTTT

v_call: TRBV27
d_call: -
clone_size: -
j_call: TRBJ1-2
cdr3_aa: CASSSGQLDNYGYTF
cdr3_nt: TGTGCCAGCAGTTCCGGACAGTTAGATAACTATGGCTACACCTTC

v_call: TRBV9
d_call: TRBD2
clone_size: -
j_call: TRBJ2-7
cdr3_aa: CASSGEPPGLAGVAYEQYF
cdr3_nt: TGTGCCAGCAGCGGAGAACCTCCGGGACTAGCGGGAGTAGCCTACGAGCAGTACTTC

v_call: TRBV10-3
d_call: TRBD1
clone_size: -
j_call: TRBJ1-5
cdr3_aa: CAISESRTGGSRNQPQHF
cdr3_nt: TGTGCCATCAGTGAGTCGAGGACAGGGGGCTCTCGCAATCAGCCCCAGCATTTT

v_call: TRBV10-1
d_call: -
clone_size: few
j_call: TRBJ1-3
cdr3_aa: CASSEGHSGNTIYF
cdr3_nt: TGCGCCAGCAGTGAGGGACACTCTGGAAACACCATATATTTT

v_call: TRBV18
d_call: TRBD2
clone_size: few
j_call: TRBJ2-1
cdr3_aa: CASSPPSGRTYNEQFF
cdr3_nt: TGTGCCAGCTCACCACCTAGCGGGAGAACCTACAATGAGCAGTTCTTC

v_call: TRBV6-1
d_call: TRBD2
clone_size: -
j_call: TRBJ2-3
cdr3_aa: CASSEGWGLYTDTQYF
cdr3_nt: TGTGCCAGCAGTGAAGGATGGGGACTATACACAGATACGCAGTATTTT

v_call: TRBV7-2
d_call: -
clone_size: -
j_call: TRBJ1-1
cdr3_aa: CASSLESTGMGTEAFF
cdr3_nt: TGTGCCAGCAGCTTAGAGTCCACAGGCATGGGCACTGAAGCTTTCTTT